The rows below give T cell receptor beta chains drawn from one sample of a study of T cells after yellow fever vaccination. TCRdb fed the 5' RACE reads into MiXCR, producing one record per CDR3 protein. The sample yields some 390,000 distinct CDR3 sequences, around 20% seen once. Sequencing used PBMCs, obtained before the yellow fever booster vaccination. The receptor source for this set is a man aged 18 to 29 who received the YFV17D yellow fever vaccine. Both conserved end residues are part of each CDR3. A D gene is named only where the DNA matches it firmly. Where a row states a size, it is once, few, many or the class of an expanded clone; other rows omit it.

>15|-|TRBV20-1|-|TRBJ1-1
CSATAGGPVGTEAFF
TGCAGTGCTACAGCCGGGGGGCCGGTGGGGACTGAAGCTTTCTTT
>15|once|TRBV27|TRBD1|TRBJ2-7
CASGFAGGPLGEQYF
TGTGCCAGCGGTTTCGCAGGGGGCCCCTTGGGCGAGCAGTACTTC
>12|-|TRBV10-3|-|TRBJ1-1
CAITQGNTEAFF
TGTGCCATCACTCAGGGGAACACTGAAGCTTTCTTT
>16|-|TRBV11-2|TRBD2|TRBJ2-7
CASHLSGGAVAYEQYF
TGTGCCAGCCACCTTAGCGGGGGGGCCGTGGCCTACGAGCAGTACTTC
>14|few|TRBV20-1|-|TRBJ1-2
CSARVHPSGDGYTF
TGCAGTGCTAGAGTCCACCCCTCGGGGGATGGCTACACCTTC
>14|-|TRBV7-9|-|TRBJ1-5
CASSLGGHNQPQHF
TGTGCCAGCAGCTTAGGCGGGCACAATCAGCCCCAGCATTTT
>14|-|TRBV7-9|-|TRBJ1-4
CASSLFFGGLVLFF
TGTGCCAGCAGCTTATTTTTCGGGGGGCTGGTGCTGTTTTTT
>13|few|TRBV29-1|TRBD2|TRBJ2-5
CTVAGGARETQYF
TGCACCGTGGCGGGGGGGGCCCGGGAGACCCAGTACTTC
>13|few|TRBV10-3|-|TRBJ2-5
CATYGQRQETQYF
TGTGCCACCTATGGACAGCGTCAAGAGACCCAGTACTTC
>15|-|TRBV6-5|-|TRBJ2-3
CASSYSTRLTDTQYF
TGTGCCAGCAGTTACTCGACACGGCTTACAGATACGCAGTATTTT
>15|-|TRBV20-1|-|TRBJ1-4
CSAPAGGGVDEKLFF
TGCAGTGCCCCAGCCGGGGGCGGCGTAGATGAAAAACTGTTTTTT
>12|few|TRBV12-3/TRBV12-4|-|TRBJ2-2
CASSPNAGELFF
TGTGCCAGCAGCCCCAACGCCGGGGAGCTGTTTTTT
>17|few|TRBV5-1|TRBD2|TRBJ2-5
CASSGLTSFLPRETQYF
TGCGCCAGCAGCGGTTTGACTAGCTTCTTACCAAGAGAGACCCAGTACTTC
>16|few|TRBV10-3|-|TRBJ1-1
CAISDLLWGRHTEAFF
TGTGCCATCAGTGACCTCCTATGGGGGCGACACACTGAAGCTTTCTTT
>14|-|TRBV14|-|TRBJ1-1
CASSQDRPVTEAFF
TGTGCCAGCAGCCAAGACAGGCCAGTCACTGAAGCTTTCTTT
>14|few|TRBV20-1|TRBD2|TRBJ2-4
CSASGGAGKNIQYF
TGCAGTGCTAGCGGGGGGGCTGGCAAAAACATTCAGTACTTC
>16|-|TRBV4-2|TRBD2|TRBJ2-5
CASSQRGSGGEETQYF
TGTGCCAGCAGCCAACGGGGTAGCGGGGGGGAAGAGACCCAGTACTTC
>14|few|TRBV7-9|-|TRBJ1-1
CASRGGDLNTEAFF
TGTGCCAGCAGAGGGGGGGACCTAAACACTGAAGCTTTCTTT
>15|-|TRBV6-5|-|TRBJ2-7
CASSYDYREDYEQYF
TGTGCCAGCAGTTATGATTACAGGGAGGACTACGAGCAGTACTTC
>17|few|TRBV6-5|TRBD2|TRBJ2-1
CASSYSLLAGITNEQFF
TGTGCCAGCAGTTACTCCCTTTTAGCGGGGATAACGAATGAGCAGTTCTTC
>15|few|TRBV20-1|TRBD2|TRBJ2-3
CSAPLSGGATDTQYF
TGCAGTGCCCCACTTAGCGGGGGGGCCACAGATACGCAGTATTTT
>16|-|TRBV5-1|-|TRBJ1-1
CASRGAGGALNTEAFF
TGCGCCAGCAGAGGGGCTGGGGGGGCGTTGAACACTGAAGCTTTCTTT
>15|few|TRBV10-2|TRBD2|TRBJ2-7
CASSDLAGDPYEQYF
TGCGCCAGCAGTGATTTAGCGGGGGACCCCTACGAGCAGTACTTC
>12|-|TRBV6-6|-|TRBJ2-4
CASRRGLNIQYF
TGTGCCAGCAGGCGGGGGCTGAACATTCAGTACTTC
>14|few|TRBV29-1|TRBD1|TRBJ2-2
CSVSGTGFTGELFF
TGCAGCGTCTCCGGGACAGGGTTCACCGGGGAGCTGTTTTTT
>14|-|TRBV29-1|-|TRBJ2-6
CSAYDPPGANVLTF
TGCAGCGCCTACGACCCTCCTGGGGCCAACGTCCTGACTTTC